The rows below give T cell receptor beta chains drawn from one sample of a study of shared clonotypes between healthy human individuals. Repertoires were generated with immunoSEQ multiplex PCR, while TCRdb's copy carries only in-frame clones and drops some. Among some 2,500,000 clones listed, about 90% were seen once. Sequencing used naive CD4+ T cells from PBMCs. The source is a man aged 18 to 29 in good health. Some clones in this sample may be carry-over from other donors' samples. CDR3s include the opening cysteine and the closing phenylalanine or tryptophan. D genes are given only for firm matches. Size values are once, few and many counts, or a class for expanded clones, and some rows have none.

d_gene	v_gene	abundance	j_gene	CDR3nt	CDR3aa
TRBD2	TRBV9	-	TRBJ2-7	TGTGCCAGCAGCCCCCGCTCTAGCGGGGGTTCCTACGAGCAGTACTTC	CASSPRSSGGSYEQYF
TRBD2	TRBV19	-	TRBJ2-3	TGTGCCAGTAGTATTGGACTAGACTTTATTCCAGATACGCAGTATTTT	CASSIGLDFIPDTQYF
-	TRBV5-1	-	TRBJ1-1	TGCGCCAGCAAAGAGACAGCGAACACTGAAGCTTTCTTT	CASKETANTEAFF
-	TRBV27	-	TRBJ2-2	TGTGCCAGCCATACAGGGACCGGGGAGCTGTTTTTT	CASHTGTGELFF
-	TRBV28	-	TRBJ1-2	TGTGCCAGCAGTATAGACAGTGTCTATGGCTACACCTTC	CASSIDSVYGYTF
-	TRBV28	-	TRBJ2-3	TGTGCCAGCCGCCGCGGGGGCGAGGGGACAGATACGCAGTATTTT	CASRRGGEGTDTQYF
TRBD1	TRBV9	-	TRBJ1-1	TGTGCCAGCAGCGTAGGGGTCCGACAGGGGAGAGGCGAAGCTTTCTTT	CASSVGVRQGRGEAFF
TRBD2	TRBV5-4	-	TRBJ2-5	TGTGCCAGCAGGGGGGGACTAGCGGGAAAAGAGACCCAGTACTTC	CASRGGLAGKETQYF
TRBD2	TRBV7-9	-	TRBJ2-1	TGTGCCAGCAGCCCAAGGACTAGCCCTTATTACAATGAGCAGTTCTTC	CASSPRTSPYYNEQFF
-	TRBV5-1	-	TRBJ2-5	TGCGCCAGCAGAGTTGTCAGTCCCTCAGAGACCCAGTACTTC	CASRVVSPSETQYF
-	TRBV27	-	TRBJ1-1	TGTGCCAGCAGTTTTGGAAGGGGGGGAAGTGGCACTGAAGCTTTCTTT	CASSFGRGGSGTEAFF
-	TRBV6-5	-	TRBJ1-1	TGTGCCAGCAGTTCCACCACTAACACTGAAGCTTTCTTT	CASSSTTNTEAFF
-	TRBV28	-	TRBJ2-5	TGTGCCAGCAGTTTCGGGGTCCGGGAGACCCAGTACTTC	CASSFGVRETQYF
-	TRBV6-5	-	TRBJ2-2	TGTGCCAGCAGAGGACAGCCTAACACCGGGGAGCTGTTTTTT	CASRGQPNTGELFF
TRBD2	TRBV27	-	TRBJ2-5	TGTGCCAGCAGTAAGGGGACTAGCGGGATCTTTGGGGAGACCCAGTACTTC	CASSKGTSGIFGETQYF
TRBD1	TRBV5-1	-	TRBJ2-7	TGCGCCAGCAGCGCGTGGACAGGGGGCGAGCAGTACTTC	CASSAWTGGEQYF
-	TRBV21-1	-	TRBJ2-5	TGTGCCAGCAGCAATTGGACTAGCGGAGGACAAGAGACCCAGTACTTC	CASSNWTSGGQETQYF
-	TRBV6-6	-	TRBJ2-7	TGTGCCAGCAGTTACTCAACACCAAGCTCCTACGAGCAGTACTTC	CASSYSTPSSYEQYF
TRBD2	TRBV28	-	TRBJ2-1	TGTGCCAGCAGTTTAGGCTCTATAGGAGCGGGAGAGCACAATGAGCAGTTCTTC	CASSLGSIGAGEHNEQFF
-	TRBV4-1	-	TRBJ2-1	TGCGCCAGCAGCCGAGAGGGTCCGCCCTCCTACAATGAGCAGTTCTTC	CASSREGPPSYNEQFF
TRBD1	TRBV5-4	-	TRBJ2-6	TGTGCCAGCAGCGAGGGACAGGGAGCTGGGGCCAACGTCCTGACTTTC	CASSEGQGAGANVLTF
-	TRBV5-1	-	TRBJ2-7	TGCGCCAGCAGCTTGGGAGTCAGTTCCGAGCAGTACTTC	CASSLGVSSEQYF
TRBD2	TRBV28	-	TRBJ2-3	TGTGCCAGCAGCGGCCGTACGGGACTAGCGGGAGTAAGGGGCCCAGATACGCAGTATTTT	CASSGRTGLAGVRGPDTQYF
-	TRBV5-1	-	TRBJ2-7	TGCGCCAGCAGCTTGGCCCCCCCTGGGACCGCGACCTACGAGCAGTACTTC	CASSLAPPGTATYEQYF
-	TRBV2	-	TRBJ1-1	TGTGCCAGTAGCACCCGGAAGGTTTCTAACACTGAAGCTTTCTTT	CASSTRKVSNTEAFF
TRBD2	TRBV18	-	TRBJ2-2	TGTGCCAGCTCACCAACTAGCGGACCGAACACCGGGGAGCTGTTTTTT	CASSPTSGPNTGELFF
-	TRBV28	-	TRBJ2-1	TGTGCCAGCACCTCCGGCGGGCCGGCCTCCTACAATGAGCAGTTCTTC	CASTSGGPASYNEQFF
-	TRBV5-1	-	TRBJ1-1	TGCGCCAGCAGCTCCAACCCGACGGGGACTGAAGCTTTCTTT	CASSSNPTGTEAFF
-	TRBV5-1	-	TRBJ1-2	TGCGCCAGCAGCTTGGGCGACAGAGACTATGGCTACACCTTC	CASSLGDRDYGYTF
-	TRBV5-4	-	TRBJ2-7	TGTGCCAGCAGCTTGGGGCAAATAGCCTCCGAGCAGTACTTC	CASSLGQIASEQYF
TRBD1	TRBV6-6	-	TRBJ2-7	TGTGCCAGCAGTCAGCGGACAGGGGTGGGCGAGCAGTACTTC	CASSQRTGVGEQYF
-	TRBV19	-	TRBJ1-2	TGTGCCAGTAGCCCGGGCGGGTATCGCGATGGCTACACCTTC	CASSPGGYRDGYTF
-	TRBV7-9	-	TRBJ1-6	TGTGCCAGCAGCCAAATTCCCTGGAAGGGTGGCAATTCACCCCTCCACTTT	CASSQIPWKGGNSPLHF
-	TRBV1	-	TRBJ1-1	TGCACCAGCAGCCAACTCCGGGGAGGAATGGACACTGAAGCTTTCTTT	CTSSQLRGGMDTEAFF
TRBD1	TRBV19	-	TRBJ2-2	TGTGCCAGTCACATATGGGGTCTGACAGGGGCCGGGGAGCTGTTTTTT	CASHIWGLTGAGELFF
TRBD2	TRBV7-3	-	TRBJ2-1	TGTGCCAGCAGCTTAGGAGCGGGAGGGCCGTTCGCTGAGCAGTTCTTC	CASSLGAGGPFAEQFF
-	TRBV27	-	TRBJ2-7	TGTGCCAGCAGTCCTAAAACTGGCAGCCTGTTC	CASSPKTGSLF
-	TRBV25-1	-	TRBJ1-2	TGTGCCAGCAGTGAAAGGCAGTCGAGCTATGGCTACACCTTC	CASSERQSSYGYTF
-	TRBV7-8	-	TRBJ1-5	TGTGCCAGCAGCGTCTACGGCAATCAGCCCCAGCATTTT	CASSVYGNQPQHF
-	TRBV5-1	-	TRBJ1-3	TGCGCCAGCAGCTTGGCGGACTCTGGAAACACCATATATTTT	CASSLADSGNTIYF
-	TRBV15	-	TRBJ2-1	TGTGCCACCAGCAGAGATAGAGCCCCGCGGAGTGAGCAGTTCTTC	CATSRDRAPRSEQFF
-	TRBV27	-	TRBJ2-2	TGTGCCAGCACCCCCCGGGGCCCCATTGGCACCGGGGAGCTGTTTTTT	CASTPRGPIGTGELFF
-	TRBV6-5	-	TRBJ1-1	TGTGCCAGCAGTTACTCTGGGGGAAGGCGCACTGAAGCTTTCTTT	CASSYSGGRRTEAFF
TRBD1	TRBV28	once	TRBJ2-7	TGTGCCAGCAGAGCCGGGACAGGGGCTATGTACGAGCAGTACTTC	CASRAGTGAMYEQYF
-	TRBV5-4	-	TRBJ2-5	TGTGCCAGCAGCTTTTTGCGGGATCAAGAGACCCAGTACTTC	CASSFLRDQETQYF
-	TRBV28	-	TRBJ2-7	TGTGCCAGCAGTTTTTCCAGGAGTGGGGACTGGAACTACGAGCAGTACTTC	CASSFSRSGDWNYEQYF
-	TRBV4-1	-	TRBJ1-3	TGCGCCAGCAGCCAAGGGACATTCAGAAACACCATATATTTT	CASSQGTFRNTIYF
TRBD2	TRBV7-9	-	TRBJ2-1	TGTGCCAGCAGCTTGCGGACTAGCGGCGGCAATGAGCAGTTCTTC	CASSLRTSGGNEQFF
TRBD1	TRBV2	-	TRBJ2-3	TGTGCCAGCTCCGGACAGGGCGGCACAGATACGCAGTATTTT	CASSGQGGTDTQYF
TRBD1	TRBV29-1	-	TRBJ1-5	TGCAGCGTTGAAGCTCAGGGGGCCGGTCAGCCCCAGCATTTT	CSVEAQGAGQPQHF
-	TRBV18	-	TRBJ2-7	TGTGCCAGCTCACCTACGACAGCCTACGAGCAGTACTTC	CASSPTTAYEQYF
-	TRBV2	-	TRBJ1-2	TGTGCCACCACGGTACTCTATGGCTACACCTTC	CATTVLYGYTF
TRBD2	TRBV2	-	TRBJ2-3	TGTGCCAGCCCTAGGACGACTAGCGGGAGAGATACGCAGTATTTT	CASPRTTSGRDTQYF
-	TRBV29-1	-	TRBJ2-4	TGCAGCGTTGGAGGGGTGCTAGCCAAAAACATTCAGTACTTC	CSVGGVLAKNIQYF
TRBD2	TRBV7-3	-	TRBJ2-2	TGTGCCAGCAGCCAAACAGGACTAGCGGGAGCTTCCGGGGAGCTGTTTTTT	CASSQTGLAGASGELFF
-	TRBV9	-	TRBJ2-7	TGTGCCAGCAGCGTAGGACAGGTAACCTACGAGCAGTACTTC	CASSVGQVTYEQYF
-	TRBV4-3	-	TRBJ1-1	TGCGCCAGCAGCCAATCCGGGGTGCGGGCCATGAACACTGAAGCTTTCTTT	CASSQSGVRAMNTEAFF